The clone carrying this TCR beta chain was seen once. This CDR3 comprises 14 residues. V was pared by 1 base and J by 2 bases, with 2 bases of the junction left unmatched. Germline CDR1 is LGHNA and CDR2 is YNFKEQ. This entry belongs to a study of technical replicates of blood from a handful of donors. TCRdb's table, derived via immunoSEQ multiplex PCR, lists solely in-frame clones and lacks some. The sample lists around 100,000 clones; about 95% were seen once. The specimen was T cells isolated from PBMCs. The clonotype was recovered from a human donor in good health. V usage is TRBV4-2 and J usage is TRBJ2-7; 7 bases line up with TRBD1. This CDR3 reads CASSQVTGAYEQYF. Here the CDR3 DNA reads TGTGCCAGCAGCCAAGTTACAGGGGCCTACGAGCAGTACTTC.